A single sample is the source of the 25 T cell receptor beta chains below, sequenced in a study of blood T cell repertoires in COVID-19. Assay: immunoSEQ multiplex PCR; the TCRdb copy retains only in-frame clones and omits some. The sample yields 350,000 to 400,000 clones, roughly 90% seen once. Sequencing was performed on peripheral blood. These receptors originate from a woman aged 30 to 39 with COVID-19, enrolled during active disease.

The CDR3 sequence is CASSIRPGTGLRYGYTF. DNA for the CDR3: TGTGCCAGCAGCATCCGTCCCGGGACAGGGCTCCGGTATGGCTACACCTTC. V and J are TRBV7-8 and TRBJ1-2; TRBD1 matches 9 bases. CDR3 size: 17 residues. CDR1 is SGHVS, CDR2 FQNEAQ, per germline. J lost 5 bases, V lost 5 bases, and 15 bases had no gene match.

The chain recombines TRBV2 with TRBJ2-2; D gene unclear. Germline V lookup: CDR1 SNHLY, CDR2 FYNNEI. The CDR3 is 13 amino acids. Between the trimmed V and J ends, which lost 4 bases and 1 base, there was a span of 4 bases. CDR3 DNA sequence: TGTGCCAGCAGTGGACAGAACACCGGGGAGCTGTTTTTT. Translation: CASSGQNTGELFF.

This chain links TRBV18 with TRBJ1-5, with D maybe TRBD1 (5 bases). Trimming stripped 3 bases from V and 3 bases from J, with 12 bases between. The CDR3 loop spans 15 amino acids. Germline V gives CDR1 KGHSH, CDR2 LQKENI. Here the CDR3 DNA reads TGTGCCAGCTCACCCGGGAGGGGTCCCAATCAGCCCCAGCATTTT. Its translation is CASSPGRGPNQPQHF.

This clone appeared a few times. V is TRBV24-1 and J is TRBJ2-7; 10 bases map to TRBD2. The trim removed 6 bases at V and 3 bases at J, leaving 7 bases unmatched. Germline V CDR1 and CDR2: KGHDR, SFDVKD. The CDR3 spans 15 residues. The CDR3 is CATSTAGGPRYEQYV. The CDR3 DNA reads TGTGCCACCAGTACAGCGGGAGGGCCCCGCTACGAGCAGTACGTC.

The chain combines TRBV19 with TRBJ2-7; 12 bases line up with TRBD1. CDR1 is LNHDA, CDR2 SQIVND, per germline (reference sequence). This CDR3 region has 16 residues. V was pared by 5 bases and J by 4 bases, with 9 bases of the junction left unmatched. Here the CDR3 DNA reads TGTGCCAGTAGTCCTTCGGGACAGGGGGCGGCATACGAGCAGTACTTC. It encodes CASSPSGQGAAYEQYF. The entire variable domain, with the rest obtained from reference TRBV19 and TRBJ2-7, is as follows: DGGITQSPKYLFRKEGQNVTLSCEQNLNHDAMYWYRQDPGQGLRLIYYSQIVNDFQKGDIAEGYSVSREKKESFPLTVTSAQKNPTAFYLCASSPSGQGAAYEQYFGPGTRLTVT.

V gene TRBV27 combines with J gene TRBJ1-2; D uncertain. Trimming stripped 1 base from V and 4 bases from J, with 10 bases between. This CDR3 region has 14 residues. Germline V gene data show CDR1 as MNHEY and CDR2 as SMNVEV (reference sequence). CDR3 DNA: TGTGCCAGCAGTTTATTGGCGGTGGGCTATGGCTACACCTTC. It yields the protein CASSLLAVGYGYTF.

V gene TRBV5-6 combines with J gene TRBJ2-5; a possible D gene is TRBD2 (7 bases). CDR1 is SGHDT, CDR2 YYEEEE, per germline. V was cut by 2 bases and J by 5 bases, with 13 bases left in between. CDR3 length: 14 residues. This CDR3 is CASSFRGGRETQYF. As DNA, the CDR3 is TGTGCCAGCAGCTTTAGGGGGGGCCGCGAGACCCAGTACTTC. Full variable domain (missing parts from reference TRBV5-6 and TRBJ2-5): DAGVTQSPTHLIKTRGQQVTLRCSPKSGHDTVSWYQQALGQGPQFIFQYYEEEERQRGNFPDRFSGHQFPNYSSELNVNALLLGDSALYLCASSFRGGRETQYFGPGTRLLVL.

The V call is TRBV7-9, the J call TRBJ1-2, with 11 bases matching TRBD1. Germline lookup yields CDR1 SEHNR and CDR2 FQNEAQ (reference sequence). V was clipped by 5 bases and J by 8 bases; unmatched bases: 4. The CDR3 has 13 residues. The CDR3 bases are TGTGCCAGCAGCCCGGACAGGGGGCGAGGCTACACCTTC. This translates into CASSPDRGRGYTF.

The CDR3 nucleotides are TGTGCCATCAGTGACGCCCCGGGACTCGGAGGGAGTTTTAGGTCCTACAATGAGCAGTTCTTC. This codes for CAISDAPGLGGSFRSYNEQFF. The gene calls are TRBV10-3 and TRBJ2-1; perhaps TRBD2 as D (6 bases). The ends were cut back, 3 bases at V and 1 base at J, with 28 bases in the middle. Germline V gene data show CDR1 as ENHRY and CDR2 as SYGVKD. CDR3 length: 21 residues.

V and J are TRBV11-2 and TRBJ1-2, with TRBD1 matching 8 bases. The ends lost 5 bases at V and 8 bases at J; junction bases unmatched: 4. Germline CDR1 is SGHAT and CDR2 is FQNNGV. The length of the CDR3 is 12 residues. The CDR3 DNA reads TGTGCCAGCAGCACGACAGGGGACGGCTACACCTTC. Its protein product is CASSTTGDGYTF.

The gene calls are TRBV10-3 and TRBJ2-2; D call uncertain. Germline CDR1 and CDR2: ENHRY and SYGVKD. This CDR3 has 12 amino acids. V dropped 6 bases and J dropped 1 base, with 3 bases sitting between them. CDR3 residues: CAISLNTGELFF. The DNA for the CDR3 is TGTGCCATCAGCCTGAACACCGGGGAGCTGTTTTTT.

This chain connects TRBV10-2 to TRBJ1-4, with 11 positions matching TRBD1. The J segment lost 6 bases and the V segment lost 6 bases, leaving 6 bases of the junction unmatched. Germline loops: CDR1 WSHSY, CDR2 SAAADI. This CDR3 is built from 15 residues. The chain's CDR3 is CASREPGQGDEKLFF. For the CDR3, the DNA is TGCGCCAGCAGGGAACCGGGACAGGGGGATGAAAAACTGTTTTTT.

This rearrangement joins TRBV14 to TRBJ2-7; perhaps TRBD1 as D (6 bases). CDR3 size: 15 residues. Germline CDR1 and CDR2: SGHDN and FVKESK. The V gene lost 1 base and the J gene lost 0 bases, with 10 bases spanning the gap. Here the CDR3 DNA reads TGTGCCAGCAGCCAAGTCCAGGGGAGCTCCTACGAGCAGTACTTC. Protein sequence: CASSQVQGSSYEQYF.

The chain recombines TRBV18 with TRBJ2-2, with 9 bases identical to TRBD2. V lost 4 bases and J lost 3; bases outside the gene matches: 6. CDR1 is KGHSH, CDR2 LQKENI, per germline. This CDR3 has 16 residues. The CDR3 loop reads CASSQTTSGYTGELFF. CDR3 sequence (DNA): TGTGCCAGCTCACAAACGACTAGCGGTTACACCGGGGAGCTGTTTTTT.

The chain carries TRBV6-2 or TRBV6-3 and TRBJ2-3, with 7 nucleotides matching TRBD2. This CDR3 is 14 amino acids long. Germline values: CDR1 MNHEY, CDR2 SVGEGT. V shed 6 bases, J shed 2 bases, and the junction held 5 bases outside the gene matches. In nucleotides, the CDR3 is TGTGCCAGCAGCGGACTAGAGGTCACAGATACGCAGTATTTT. This codes for CASSGLEVTDTQYF.

The chain employs TRBV6-5 and TRBJ1-3, with a tentative D call TRBD1 (5 bases). Germline V gene sequence: CDR1 MNHEY, CDR2 SVGAGI. V lost 0 bases, J lost 0 bases, and 9 bases lay in between. The CDR3 runs to 16 residues. The CDR3 loop is CASSYSGRNSGNTIYF. CDR3 DNA: TGTGCCAGCAGTTACTCGGGGCGGAACTCTGGAAACACCATATATTTT.

This clone was seen a handful of times. The chain joins TRBV12-3 or TRBV12-4 to TRBJ1-5; no definite D call. Trimming took 6 bases from V and 4 from J, leaving 7 bases between them. The CDR3 runs 12 residues. The CDR3: CASSRVNQPQHF. The CDR3 bases are TGTGCCAGCAGCCGTGTTAATCAGCCCCAGCATTTT.

This chain connects TRBV5-1 to TRBJ2-1; a weak D match, TRBD1 (5 bases). Trimming took 6 bases from V and 6 from J, leaving 13 bases between them. The CDR3 runs to 13 residues. Per the germline V gene, CDR1 is SGHRS and CDR2 is YFSETQ. The CDR3 region has the DNA TGCGCCAGCACCGCCGGTGACAGCAATGAGCAGTTCTTC. It yields the protein CASTAGDSNEQFF.

This clone was seen a few times. V and J are TRBV4-1 and TRBJ2-7, with no clear D. Germline V lookup: CDR1 MGHRA, CDR2 YSYEKL. Trimming removed 2 bases from V and 1 base from J, with 9 bases in between. This CDR3 spans 14 amino acids. In DNA, the CDR3 is TGCGCCAGCAGCCAACCTATTATTTCCTACGAGCAGTACTTC. Its translation: CASSQPIISYEQYF.

V gene TRBV7-2 combines with J gene TRBJ2-3, with 12 bases identical to TRBD2. This CDR3 is built from 17 residues. Trimming cost V 3 bases and J 5 bases; bases outside gene matches: 9. Germline CDR1 reads SGHTA; CDR2 reads FQGNSA. The CDR3 is CASSFQTSGSGIDTQYF. CDR3 nucleotides: TGTGCCAGCAGCTTCCAGACTAGCGGGAGTGGGATAGATACGCAGTATTTT.

V and J are TRBV4-3 and TRBJ2-3; 9 positions agree with TRBD2. The CDR3 runs to 15 residues. Unmatched junction bases numbered 7, after V lost 5 bases and J lost 4 bases. CDR1 LGHNA and CDR2 YSLEER come from the germline V gene. The CDR3 spells CASSWREGDADTQYF. CDR3 nucleotide sequence: TGCGCCAGCAGCTGGCGGGAGGGAGACGCAGATACGCAGTATTTT.

The rearrangement links TRBV28 to TRBJ2-7, with unresolved D. Germline values: CDR1 MDHEN, CDR2 SYDVKM. Trimming removed 3 bases from V and 2 bases from J, with 8 bases in between. CDR3 length equals 13 residues. The CDR3 loop reads CASSLWATYEQYF. As DNA, the CDR3 is TGTGCCAGCAGTTTGTGGGCAACCTACGAGCAGTACTTC.

This clone was seen only a few times. This chain uses TRBV6-5 with TRBJ1-5, with D hard to call. V was trimmed by 2 bases and J by 5 bases, leaving 10 bases between them. The CDR3 sequence is 14 residues long. The V gene's germline CDR1 is MNHEY and CDR2 SVGAGI. CDR3 sequence (DNA): TGTGCCAGCAGTTACACGGGAGCCCATCAGCCCCAGCATTTT. Protein product: CASSYTGAHQPQHF.

This clone has only a few counts. The chain employs TRBV7-8 and TRBJ2-5; the match to TRBD1 covers 9 bases. The CDR3 length is 16 residues. Looked up from germline, CDR1 is SGHVS and CDR2 is FQNEAQ. The J segment lost 5 bases and the V segment lost 4 bases, leaving 11 bases of the junction unmatched. The DNA for the CDR3 is TGTGCCAGCAGCTGGCGGGGACAGGGCCGGCGGGAGACCCAGTACTTC. Protein product: CASSWRGQGRRETQYF. Full variable domain (missing parts from reference TRBV7-8 and TRBJ2-5): GAGVSQSPRYKVAKRGQDVALRCDPISGHVSLFWYQQALGQGPEFLTYFQNEAQLDKSGLPSDRFFAERPEGSVSTLKIQRTQQEDSAVYLCASSWRGQGRRETQYFGPGTRLLVL.

This chain connects TRBV29-1 to TRBJ2-5, with TRBD2 identical over 10 bases. Germline V gives CDR1 SQVTM, CDR2 ANQGSEA. The junction had 10 bases not matched to a gene; V was cut back by 4 bases and J by 11 bases. CDR3 length: 13 amino acids. The CDR3 nucleotides read TGCAGCGTTGTTCTAGCGGGAGAGGGGAGGCAGTACTTC. Its translation is CSVVLAGEGRQYF.